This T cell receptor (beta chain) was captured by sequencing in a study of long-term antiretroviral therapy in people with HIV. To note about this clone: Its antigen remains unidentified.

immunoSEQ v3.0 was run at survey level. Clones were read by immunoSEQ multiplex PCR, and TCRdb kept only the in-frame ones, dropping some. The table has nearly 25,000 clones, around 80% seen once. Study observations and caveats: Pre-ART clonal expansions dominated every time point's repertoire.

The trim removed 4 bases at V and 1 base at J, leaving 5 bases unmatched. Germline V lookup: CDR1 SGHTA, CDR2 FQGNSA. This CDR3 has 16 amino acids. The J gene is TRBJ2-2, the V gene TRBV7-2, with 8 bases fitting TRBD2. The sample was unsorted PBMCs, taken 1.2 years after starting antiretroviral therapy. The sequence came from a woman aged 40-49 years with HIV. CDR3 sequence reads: CASSWTGGVNTGELFF. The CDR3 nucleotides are TGTGCCAGCAGCTGGACCGGGGGGGTGAACACCGGGGAGCTGTTTTTT. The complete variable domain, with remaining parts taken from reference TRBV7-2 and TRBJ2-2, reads GAGVSQSPSNKVTEKGKDVELRCDPISGHTALYWYRQSLGQGLEFLIYFQGNSAPDKSGLPSDRFSAERTGGSVSTLTIQRTQQEDSAVYLCASSWTGGVNTGELFFGEGSRLTVL.